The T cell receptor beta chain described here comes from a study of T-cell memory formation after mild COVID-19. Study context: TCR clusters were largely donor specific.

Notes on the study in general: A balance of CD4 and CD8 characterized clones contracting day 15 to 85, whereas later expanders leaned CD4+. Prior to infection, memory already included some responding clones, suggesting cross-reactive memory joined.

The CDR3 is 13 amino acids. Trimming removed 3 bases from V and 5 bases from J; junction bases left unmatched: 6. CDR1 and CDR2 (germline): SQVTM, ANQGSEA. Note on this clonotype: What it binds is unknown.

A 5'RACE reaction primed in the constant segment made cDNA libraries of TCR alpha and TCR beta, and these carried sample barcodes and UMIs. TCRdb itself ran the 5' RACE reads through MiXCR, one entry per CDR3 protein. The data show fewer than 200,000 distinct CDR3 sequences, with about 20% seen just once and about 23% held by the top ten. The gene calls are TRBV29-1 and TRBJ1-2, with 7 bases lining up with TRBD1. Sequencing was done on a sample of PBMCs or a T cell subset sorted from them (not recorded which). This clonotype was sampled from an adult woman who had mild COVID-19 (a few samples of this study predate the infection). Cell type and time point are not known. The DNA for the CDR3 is TGCAGCGTTGAGGACCTACAGGGGTATGGCTACACCTTC. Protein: CSVEDLQGYGYTF.